These 22 T cell receptor beta chains were sequenced from one sample in a study of T cell repertoires in cytomegalovirus infection. MiXCR, applied by TCRdb to the reads, yields one record per CDR3 protein. The sample has some 560,000 distinct CDR3 sequences; about 39% are singletons. Their target antigens are unknown. The source was cultured PBMCs, collected from culture after CMV antigen stimulation. All receptors come from a human donor in good health (CMV status not recorded). Some clones in this sample may be carry-over from other donors' samples.

The chain employs TRBV11-2 and TRBJ2-2, with 14 bases aligning to TRBD2. V trimming: 5 bases; J trimming: 3 bases; junction bases outside the gene matches: 8. The CDR3 is 18 residues long. Germline V gene data show CDR1 as SGHAT and CDR2 as FQNNGV. CDR3 in amino acids: CASSRGLAGVAYTGELFF. CDR3 in DNA: TGTGCCAGCAGCAGGGGACTAGCGGGAGTCGCGTACACCGGGGAGCTGTTTTTT.

This clonotype has just a few counts. This chain connects TRBV7-2 to TRBJ2-4, with unresolved D. CDR3 length: 18 amino acids. Trimming cost V 0 bases and J 0 bases, with 15 bases left between them. Germline V lookup: CDR1 SGHTA, CDR2 FQGNSA. The CDR3 loop is CASSLAGRQLLAKNIQYF. The CDR3 bases are TGTGCCAGCAGCTTAGCAGGGCGCCAGTTACTAGCCAAAAACATTCAGTACTTC.

This clonotype has only a few counts. One end of the junction fails to match germline, which may point to a read error. V and J are TRBV5-6 and TRBJ1-6; tentatively, D is TRBD1 (5 bases). Per the germline V gene, CDR1 is SGHDT and CDR2 is YYEEEE. The CDR3 has 12 amino acids. CDR3 nucleotides: TGTGCCAGCTCCCACGGCGACAGAAGGTGGTACTTT. Translating it yields CASSHGDRRWYF.

The rearrangement links TRBV10-3 to TRBJ2-3; D possibly uses TRBD1 or TRBD2 (6 bases each). The CDR3 contains 14 residues. Looked up from germline, CDR1 is ENHRY and CDR2 is SYGVKD. Trimming took off 9 bases at V and 5 bases at J, with 18 bases between the two ends. The CDR3 region is CAIRRGLEEDTQYF. The DNA of the CDR3 is TGTGCCATTCGCCGGGGGCTAGAAGAAGATACGCAGTATTTT.

The genes are TRBV6-1 and TRBJ2-5; 15 bases line up with TRBD2. With 5 bases clipped from V and 1 base from J, the junction kept 8 bases outside the gene matches. The germline V gene encodes CDR1 MNHNS and CDR2 SASEGT. This CDR3 has 18 amino acids. CDR3 loop: CASSYGLAGGPPQETQYF. The CDR3 DNA is TGTGCCAGCAGTTACGGACTAGCGGGGGGGCCCCCCCAAGAGACCCAGTACTTC.

At least ten counts were recorded for this clonotype. The rearrangement joins TRBV7-2 to TRBJ2-5; D perhaps matches TRBD1 (9 bases). The CDR3 extends over 14 amino acids. Germline lookup yields CDR1 SGHTA and CDR2 FQGNSA. Trimming shortened V by 4 bases and J by 5 bases, and 14 bases separated the two germline ends. The DNA for the CDR3 is TGTGCCAGCAGCTATAGCGGGACAGGGGAGACCCAGTACTTC. Residues: CASSYSGTGETQYF.

The V gene is TRBV10-3, the J gene TRBJ1-2; no reliable D call. Deletions cut 3 bases from V and 5 bases from J, with 4 bases between. The germline V gene has CDR1 ENHRY and CDR2 SYGVKD. This CDR3 contains 11 residues. The CDR3: CAISDLYGYTF. The CDR3 DNA follows: TGTGCCATCAGTGATTTATATGGCTACACCTTC.

This clonotype has only a few counts. The gene calls are TRBV20-1 and TRBJ2-2, with 11 bases identical to TRBD1. In germline, CDR1 is DFQATT, CDR2 SNEGSKA (reference sequence). This CDR3 is 14 amino acids long. The trim removed 6 bases at V and 5 bases at J, leaving 5 bases unmatched. The CDR3 DNA sequence: TGCAGTGCCTGGACAGGGGGCGCGACCGGGGAGCTGTTTTTT. Encoded protein: CSAWTGGATGELFF.

This chain uses TRBV5-6 with TRBJ2-7, with a tentative D call TRBD2 (6 bases). The germline CDR1 and CDR2 sequences are SGHDT and YYEEEE. The CDR3 length is 13 residues. V lost 4 bases, J lost 3 bases, and 11 bases lay in between. Here the CDR3 DNA reads TGTGCCAGCAGCGCGGGACCATTCTACGAGCAGTACTTC. This sequence encodes CASSAGPFYEQYF. Drawing the rest from reference TRBV5-6 and TRBJ2-7, the complete variable domain is DAGVTQSPTHLIKTRGQQVTLRCSPKSGHDTVSWYQQALGQGPQFIFQYYEEEERQRGNFPDRFSGHQFPNYSSELNVNALLLGDSALYLCASSAGPFYEQYFGPGTRLTVT.

This clonotype was counted only a few times. The chain combines TRBV7-4 with TRBJ2-1, with 9 bases that match TRBD1. This CDR3 has 16 residues. V was clipped by 6 bases and J by 5 bases; unmatched bases: 11. Germline CDR1 reads SGHVT; CDR2 reads SQSDAQ. Here the CDR3 DNA reads TGTGCCAGCAGTGGCACGGACAGGGGTGGAAACAATGAGCAGTTCTTC. It yields the protein CASSGTDRGGNNEQFF.

The chain is built from TRBV12-3 or TRBV12-4 and TRBJ2-3; TRBD2 matches 7 bases. Trimming removed 5 bases from V and 7 bases from J; junction bases left unmatched: 12. The CDR3 is made up of 15 amino acids. CDR3 sequence: CASSRVGGVIYTQYF. In nucleotides, the CDR3 is TGTGCCAGCAGTCGAGTGGGAGGGGTAATATATACGCAGTATTTT.

This clonotype was counted between two and nine times. The chain has TRBV6-1 and TRBJ2-3; TRBD2 might be the D (5 bases). Trimming removed 5 bases at V and 10 bases at J, with 19 bases between. The CDR3 contains 14 residues. Germline V gene lookup returns CDR1 MNHNS and CDR2 SASEGT. The CDR3 is CASSPSLQAGAQYF. The CDR3 nucleotides read TGTGCCAGCAGTCCCTCCCTCCAAGCCGGGGCGCAGTATTTT.

This chain uses TRBV5-6 with TRBJ2-1; 12 positions match TRBD2. From germline, CDR1 is SGHDT and CDR2 YYEEEE. Germline trimming cut 2 bases from V and 10 bases from J; bases unmatched to any gene: 7. The CDR3 runs to 15 residues. DNA for the CDR3: TGTGCCAGCAGCTTCGAACTAGCGGGAGGTTACGAGCAGTTCTTC. It specifies CASSFELAGGYEQFF.

The genes are TRBV12-3 or TRBV12-4 and TRBJ2-1, with TRBD1 as a possible D gene (5 bases). The CDR3 totals 13 residues. Between the trimmed V and J ends, which lost 1 base and 10 bases, there was a span of 11 bases. CDR3 amino acids: CASSLGGPMEQFF. DNA for the CDR3: TGTGCCAGCAGTTTAGGGGGCCCTATGGAGCAGTTCTTC.

This clonotype has just a few counts. The chain's CDR3 is CASKQGYNEQFF. DNA for the CDR3: TGTGCCAGCAAACAGGGCTACAATGAGCAGTTCTTC. The V and J genes are TRBV2 and TRBJ2-1; D may be TRBD1 (6 bases). The germline V and J ends were trimmed by 7 bases and 3 bases, with 7 bases remaining between them. The CDR3 has 12 amino acids. The germline V gene encodes CDR1 SNHLY and CDR2 FYNNEI.

This clonotype was seen more than once but under ten times. The gene calls are TRBV5-5 and TRBJ2-3; D is unresolved. V lost 1 base and J 2 bases, leaving 8 bases between the germline ends. Germline CDR1 is SGHKS and CDR2 is YYEKEE (reference sequence). The CDR3 is made up of 14 amino acids. CDR3 sequence: CASSLYQLTDTQYF. DNA of the CDR3: TGTGCCAGCAGCTTGTACCAGCTCACAGATACGCAGTATTTT.

The rearrangement uses TRBV18 and TRBJ1-2; D unresolved. Trimming shortened V by 3 bases and J by 4 bases, and 9 bases separated the two germline ends. CDR1 and CDR2 from the germline V gene are KGHSH and LQKENI. CDR3 length: 13 amino acids. In DNA, the CDR3 is TGTGCCAGCTCACCTGGGCACCGCTATGGCTACACCTTC. It codes for CASSPGHRYGYTF.

The rearrangement joins TRBV7-9 to TRBJ2-7; D unclear. The V end lost 1 base, the J end lost 4 bases, and 5 bases lay between the germline ends. Germline V gene lookup returns CDR1 SEHNR and CDR2 FQNEAQ (reference sequence). The CDR3 covers 12 residues. CDR3 coding DNA: TGTGCCAGCAGCTTAGAAACATACGAGCAGTACTTC. Its translation: CASSLETYEQYF.

V is TRBV7-2 and J is TRBJ1-2, with 8 bases that match TRBD1. V lost 4 bases, J lost 7 bases, and 5 bases stayed unmatched. The CDR3 consists of 13 residues. Germline loops: CDR1 SGHTA, CDR2 FQGNSA. This CDR3 is CASSWDRRGGYTF. In nucleotides, the CDR3 is TGTGCCAGCAGCTGGGACAGGAGGGGTGGCTACACCTTC.

This clonotype has a handful of counts. The rearrangement uses TRBV28 and TRBJ2-1; 7 bases agree with TRBD1. The CDR3 consists of 14 residues. Trimming cost V 5 bases and J 8 bases; bases outside gene matches: 9. Germline assignment: CDR1 MDHEN and CDR2 SYDVKM. The CDR3 DNA follows: TGTGCCAGCAGTCTTCTGACAGGGAGAGATGAGCAGTTCTTC. This translates into CASSLLTGRDEQFF.

V and J are TRBV25-1 and TRBJ1-1; perhaps TRBD1 as D (5 bases). The V gene's germline CDR1 is MGHDK and CDR2 SYGVNS. This CDR3 has 16 amino acids. Deletions cut 3 bases from V and 0 bases from J, with 14 bases between. CDR3 sequence (DNA): TGTGCCAGCAGTGATGGGGGGGTTTTGGTGAACACTGAAGCTTTCTTT. This gives the protein CASSDGGVLVNTEAFF. Looking up the rest from reference TRBV25-1 and TRBJ1-1 gives the full variable domain: EADIYQTPRYLVIGTGKKITLECSQTMGHDKMYWYQQDPGMELHLIHYSYGVNSTEKGDLSSESTVSRIRTEHFPLTLESARPSHTSQYLCASSDGGVLVNTEAFFGQGTRLTVV.

This clonotype has more than one count but fewer than ten. This chain joins TRBV7-2 and TRBJ2-5; D possibly uses TRBD1 or TRBD2 (6 bases each). The CDR3 has 14 residues. Germline lookup yields CDR1 SGHTA and CDR2 FQGNSA. Trimming left V 6 bases short and J 6 bases short, with 17 bases between. CDR3 sequence reads: CASRSLGGPKTQYF. CDR3 bases: TGTGCCAGCAGATCGTTGGGGGGCCCCAAGACCCAGTACTTC.